These T cell receptor beta chains were read from a single sample in a study of blood T cell repertoires in COVID-19. Here immunoSEQ multiplex PCR was the method, and the copy in TCRdb shows in-frame clones only, minus some. Of under 250,000 clones listed, 80% were seen once; the top ten hold 3.5% to 4.5%. The specimen sequenced was PBMCs or T cells enriched from blood (not recorded which). These TCRs come from a man aged 25 to 40 with acute COVID-19. CDR3s include the opening cysteine and the closing phenylalanine or tryptophan. Each record gives: D gene, clone size, J gene, V gene, CDR3 DNA, CDR3 protein. A D gene is named only where the DNA matches it firmly. A row's size may be missing; if present it is once, few, many or a size class.

>NA|NA|TRBJ1-5|TRBV11-2
TGTGCCAGCAGCTTAACAAGTGGCAATCAGCCCCAGCATTTT
CASSLTSGNQPQHF
>TRBD1|NA|TRBJ2-2|TRBV7-9
TGTGCCAGCAGCCGCCCGGGACAGACCAACACCGGGGAGCTGTTTTTT
CASSRPGQTNTGELFF
>NA|NA|TRBJ1-2|TRBV30
TGTGCCTGCCCTCCCGAAAGCTTCGACTTACCCTACACCTTC
CACPPESFDLPYTF
>NA|NA|TRBJ2-2|TRBV2
TGTGCCAGCACCCCTAGACTGAGCACCGGGGAGCTGTTTTTT
CASTPRLSTGELFF
>NA|NA|TRBJ1-2|TRBV9
TGTGCCAGCAGCGTCCGAGCGGGGGGGACGAACTATGGCTACACCTTC
CASSVRAGGTNYGYTF
>TRBD1|NA|TRBJ1-1|TRBV6-5
TGTGCCAGTAGACAGGGCCGTGGCACTGAAGCTTTCTTT
CASRQGRGTEAFF
>NA|NA|TRBJ2-1|TRBV5-1
TGCGCCAGCAGCTTCCGGGGCAATGAGCAGTTCTTC
CASSFRGNEQFF
>TRBD2|NA|TRBJ2-2|TRBV9
TGTGCCAGCAGCGTAGGTATTAGCGGGGTAACCTTAAACACCGGGGAGCTGTTTTTT
CASSVGISGVTLNTGELFF
>NA|NA|TRBJ2-2|TRBV19
TGTGCCAGTAGTATAGCCGGTACCGGGGAGCTGTTTTTT
CASSIAGTGELFF
>TRBD2|few|TRBJ2-1|TRBV9
TGTGCCAGCAGCGTAGCTTCTAGCGGGGGCTACTACAATGAGCAGTTCTTC
CASSVASSGGYYNEQFF
>NA|NA|TRBJ2-7|TRBV5-6
TGTGCCAGCAGCTGGGCCCGACGCTACGAGCAGTACTTC
CASSWARRYEQYF
>NA|NA|TRBJ1-1|TRBV27
TGTGCCAGCAGTTTTGACAAGAACACTGAAGCTTTCTTT
CASSFDKNTEAFF
>NA|NA|TRBJ1-5|TRBV7-9
TGTGCCAGCAGCTCAAGCGGGGTAGGGGGGTACCAGCCCCAGCATTTT
CASSSSGVGGYQPQHF
>NA|NA|TRBJ1-1|TRBV19
TGTGCCAGTAGTATCGGCGGGGGGTCTGAAGCTTTCTTT
CASSIGGGSEAFF
>NA|few|TRBJ2-7|TRBV13
TGTGCCAGCAGCTTAGATCGTCAGGGGAGTTACGAGCAGTACTTC
CASSLDRQGSYEQYF
>TRBD2|NA|TRBJ2-1|TRBV19
TGTGCCAGTAGTATACCTAGCGGGGGGTCTTACAATGAGCAGTTCTTC
CASSIPSGGSYNEQFF
>TRBD1|NA|TRBJ1-5|TRBV27
TGTGCCAGCCAACAGGGGCGAGGTCAGCCCCAGCATTTT
CASQQGRGQPQHF
>NA|NA|TRBJ1-1|TRBV3-1/TRBV3-2
TGTGCCAGCAGCCCCCCATCGAACACTGAAGCTTTCTTT
CASSPPSNTEAFF
>TRBD2|NA|TRBJ2-5|TRBV4-1
TGCGCCAGCAGCCAAAAACTAGCGGGGTACCAAGAGACCCAGTACTTC
CASSQKLAGYQETQYF
>NA|NA|TRBJ2-3|TRBV5-1
TGCGCCAGCAGCCCAAACTCGGGCACAGATACGCAGTATTTT
CASSPNSGTDTQYF
>NA|many|TRBJ1-2|TRBV18
TGTGCCAGCTCACCCCCGGGGTCGTCCTATGGCTACACCTTC
CASSPPGSSYGYTF